This TCR beta chain originates from a study of T cells in Graves' hyperthyroidism and ophthalmopathy. The source material, RNA transcripts, was used to amplify TCR beta CDR3 regions. The HTBI primer set was used in a first-round RT-PCR of the TCR CDR3. TCRdb used MiXCR to reprocess the multiplex PCR reads, holding one entry per CDR3 protein. Of about 330,000 distinct CDR3 sequences listed, roughly 13% were seen once; the top ten hold roughly 33%. This clonotype was seen many times. This TCR was recovered from a middle-aged woman with Graves' ophthalmopathy. What was sequenced was blood.

The CDR3: CASSGSPSGRLFF. Here the CDR3 DNA reads TGTGCCAGCAGCGGGAGTCCTAGCGGAAGACTGTTCTTC. The gene calls are TRBV7-9 and TRBJ2-1, with 7 nucleotides matching TRBD2. Germline CDR1 and CDR2: SEHNR and FQNEAQ (reference sequence). V shed 5 bases, J shed 15 bases, and the junction held 13 bases outside the gene matches. The CDR3 has 13 residues.